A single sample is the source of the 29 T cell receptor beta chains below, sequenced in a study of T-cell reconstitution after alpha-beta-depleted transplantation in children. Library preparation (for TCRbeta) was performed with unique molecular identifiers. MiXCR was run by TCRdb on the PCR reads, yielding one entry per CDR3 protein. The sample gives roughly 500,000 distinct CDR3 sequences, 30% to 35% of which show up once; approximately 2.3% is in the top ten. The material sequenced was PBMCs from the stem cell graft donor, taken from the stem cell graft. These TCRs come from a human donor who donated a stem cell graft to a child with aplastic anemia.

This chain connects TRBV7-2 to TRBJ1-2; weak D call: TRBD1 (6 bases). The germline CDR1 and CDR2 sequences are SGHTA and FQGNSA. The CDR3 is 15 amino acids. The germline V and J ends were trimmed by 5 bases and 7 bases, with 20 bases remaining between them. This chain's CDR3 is CASSPSWGGGSGYTF. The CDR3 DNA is TGTGCCAGCAGCCCGTCGTGGGGGGGCGGATCTGGCTACACCTTC.

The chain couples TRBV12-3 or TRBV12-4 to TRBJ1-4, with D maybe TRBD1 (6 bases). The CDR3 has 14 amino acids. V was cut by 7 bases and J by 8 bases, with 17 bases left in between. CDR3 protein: CASTPRGGLEKLFF. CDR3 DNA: TGTGCCAGCACCCCCCGGGGGGGCCTAGAAAAACTGTTTTTT.

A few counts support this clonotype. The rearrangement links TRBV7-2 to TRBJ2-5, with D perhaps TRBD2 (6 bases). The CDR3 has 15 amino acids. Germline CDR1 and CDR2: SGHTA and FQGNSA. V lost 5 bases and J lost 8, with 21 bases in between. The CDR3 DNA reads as TGTGCCAGCAGCACCCGCGGGGCGGGGAAGGGTACCCAGTACTTC. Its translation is CASSTRGAGKGTQYF.

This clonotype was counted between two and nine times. The CDR3 bases are TGTGCCAGCAGCGAGCTCGAGGTCGCCAGTCAGTCGGATACGCAGTATTTT. This gives the protein CASSELEVASQSDTQYF. The chain is built from TRBV11-2 and TRBJ2-3; D uncertain. The V gene's germline CDR1 is SGHAT and CDR2 FQNNGV. This CDR3 contains 17 residues. V lost 5 bases and J 6 bases, leaving 24 bases between the germline ends.

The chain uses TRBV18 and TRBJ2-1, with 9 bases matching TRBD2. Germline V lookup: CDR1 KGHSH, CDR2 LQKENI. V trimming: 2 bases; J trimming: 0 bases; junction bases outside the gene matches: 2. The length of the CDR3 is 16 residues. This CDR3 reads CASSPGGRASYNEQFF. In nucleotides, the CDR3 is TGTGCCAGCTCACCAGGCGGGAGGGCCTCCTACAATGAGCAGTTCTTC.

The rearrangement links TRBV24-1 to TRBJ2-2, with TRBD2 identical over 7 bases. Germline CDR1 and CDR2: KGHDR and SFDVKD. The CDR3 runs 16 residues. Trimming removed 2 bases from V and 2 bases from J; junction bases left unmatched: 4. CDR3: CATSDYTSANTGELFF. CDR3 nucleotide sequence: TGTGCCACCAGTGATTACACTAGCGCAAACACCGGGGAGCTGTTTTTT.

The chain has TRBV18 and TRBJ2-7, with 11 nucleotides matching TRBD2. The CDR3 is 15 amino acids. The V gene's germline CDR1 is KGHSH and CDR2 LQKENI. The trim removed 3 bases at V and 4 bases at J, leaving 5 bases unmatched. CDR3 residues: CASSPGLAEGYEQYV. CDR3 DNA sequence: TGTGCCAGCTCACCGGGACTAGCGGAGGGGTACGAGCAGTACGTC.

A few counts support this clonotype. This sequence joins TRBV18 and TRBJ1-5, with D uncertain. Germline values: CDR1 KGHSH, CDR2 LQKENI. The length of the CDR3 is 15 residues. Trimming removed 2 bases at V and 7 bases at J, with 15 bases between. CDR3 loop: CASSPVVSGVQPQHF. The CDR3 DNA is TGTGCCAGCTCACCAGTTGTCTCCGGGGTCCAGCCCCAGCATTTT.

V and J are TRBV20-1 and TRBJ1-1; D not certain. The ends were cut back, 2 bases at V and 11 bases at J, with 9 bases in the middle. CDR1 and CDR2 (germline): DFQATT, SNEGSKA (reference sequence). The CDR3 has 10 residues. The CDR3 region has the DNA TGCAGTGCTAGAACCGGTTTGGCTTTCTTT. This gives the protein CSARTGLAFF.

The CDR3 nucleotides read TGTGCCAGCAGCTACGATACCGGGACAGGGCCCCTCGAGCAGTACTTC. Its translation: CASSYDTGTGPLEQYF. The rearrangement joins TRBV7-2 to TRBJ2-7; 9 bases are shared with TRBD1. Per germline, CDR1 SGHTA and CDR2 FQGNSA. The CDR3 loop spans 16 amino acids. The V segment lost 4 bases and the J segment 6 bases; nucleotides outside the gene matches: 13.

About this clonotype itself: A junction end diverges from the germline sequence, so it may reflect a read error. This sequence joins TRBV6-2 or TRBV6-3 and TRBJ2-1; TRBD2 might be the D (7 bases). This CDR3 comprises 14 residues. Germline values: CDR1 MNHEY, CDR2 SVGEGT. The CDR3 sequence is CASSYGGAGNDQFF. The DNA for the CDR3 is TGTGCCAGCAGTTATGGGGGGGCCGGGAATGACCAGTTCTTC.

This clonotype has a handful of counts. The CDR3, as DNA: TGCAGTGCTTTCCAAGCGGGAGGGCCGGGGGAGCTGTTTTTT. Encoded protein: CSAFQAGGPGELFF. This chain links TRBV20-1 with TRBJ2-2; 10 bases align to TRBD2. The CDR3 contains 14 residues. Trimming at V came to 5 bases and at J to 8 bases, leaving 8 bases not matched to a gene. Germline-derived CDR1 and CDR2 are DFQATT and SNEGSKA (reference sequence).

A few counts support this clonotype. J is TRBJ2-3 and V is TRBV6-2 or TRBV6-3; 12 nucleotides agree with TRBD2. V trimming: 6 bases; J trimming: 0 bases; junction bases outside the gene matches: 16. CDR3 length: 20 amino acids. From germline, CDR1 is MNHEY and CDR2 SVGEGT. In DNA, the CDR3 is TGTGCCAGCAGCATTACTATCAGGGCTAGCGGGAGGGCTAGCACAGATACGCAGTATTTT. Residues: CASSITIRASGRASTDTQYF.

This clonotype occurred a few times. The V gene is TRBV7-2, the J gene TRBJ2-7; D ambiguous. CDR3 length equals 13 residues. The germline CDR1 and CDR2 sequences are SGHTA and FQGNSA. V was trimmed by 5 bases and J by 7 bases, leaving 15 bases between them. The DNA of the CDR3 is TGTGCCAGCAGCCTACACCTGCAGAGGGAGCAGTACTTC. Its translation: CASSLHLQREQYF.

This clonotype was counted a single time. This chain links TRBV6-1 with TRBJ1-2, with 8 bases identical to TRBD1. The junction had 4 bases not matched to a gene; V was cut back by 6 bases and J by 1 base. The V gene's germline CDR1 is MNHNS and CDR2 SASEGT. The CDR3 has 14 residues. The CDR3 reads CASRGQGVNYGYTF. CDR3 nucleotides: TGTGCCAGCAGAGGACAGGGCGTTAACTATGGCTACACCTTC.

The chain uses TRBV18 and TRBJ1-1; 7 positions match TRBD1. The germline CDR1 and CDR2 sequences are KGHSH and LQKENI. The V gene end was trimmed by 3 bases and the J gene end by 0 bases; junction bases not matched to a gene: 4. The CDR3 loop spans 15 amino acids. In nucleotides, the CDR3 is TGTGCCAGCTCACCGACAGGGCACCTGAACACTGAAGCTTTCTTT. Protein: CASSPTGHLNTEAFF. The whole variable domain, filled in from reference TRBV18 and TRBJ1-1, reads NAGVMQNPRHLVRRRGQEARLRCSPMKGHSHVYWYRQLPEEGLKFMVYLQKENIIDESGMPKERFSAEFPKEGPSILRIQQVVRGDSAAYFCASSPTGHLNTEAFFGQGTRLTVV.

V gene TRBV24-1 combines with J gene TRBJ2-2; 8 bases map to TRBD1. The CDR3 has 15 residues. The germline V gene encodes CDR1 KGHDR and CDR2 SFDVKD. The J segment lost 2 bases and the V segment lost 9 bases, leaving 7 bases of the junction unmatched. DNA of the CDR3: TGTGCCACCGAAGCGGACAGGGCTAACACCGGGGAGCTGTTTTTT. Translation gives CATEADRANTGELFF.

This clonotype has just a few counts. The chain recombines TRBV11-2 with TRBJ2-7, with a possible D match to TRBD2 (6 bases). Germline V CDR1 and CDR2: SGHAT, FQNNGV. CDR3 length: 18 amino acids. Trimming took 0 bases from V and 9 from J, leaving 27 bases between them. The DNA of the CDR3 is TGTGCCAGCAGCTTAGATCGGGGAGGAGGTAGTTTCCGTTCTGGGCAGTACTTC. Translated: CASSLDRGGGSFRSGQYF.

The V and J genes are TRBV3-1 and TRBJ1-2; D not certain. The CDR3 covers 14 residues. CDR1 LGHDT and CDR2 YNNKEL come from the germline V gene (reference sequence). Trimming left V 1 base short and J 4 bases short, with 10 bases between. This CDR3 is CASSQVGEIYGYTF. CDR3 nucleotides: TGTGCCAGCAGCCAAGTCGGCGAAATCTATGGCTACACCTTC.

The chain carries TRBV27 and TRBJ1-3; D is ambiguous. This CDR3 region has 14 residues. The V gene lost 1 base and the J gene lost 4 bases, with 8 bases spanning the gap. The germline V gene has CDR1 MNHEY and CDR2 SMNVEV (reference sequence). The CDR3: CASSLWPAGNTIYF. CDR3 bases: TGTGCCAGCAGTTTATGGCCAGCAGGAAACACCATATATTTT.

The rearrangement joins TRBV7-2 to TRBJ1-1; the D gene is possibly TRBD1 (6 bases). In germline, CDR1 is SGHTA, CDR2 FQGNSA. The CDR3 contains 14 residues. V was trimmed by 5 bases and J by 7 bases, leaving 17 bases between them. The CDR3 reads CASSPSWGGNEAFF. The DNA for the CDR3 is TGTGCCAGCAGCCCAAGTTGGGGGGGCAATGAAGCTTTCTTT.

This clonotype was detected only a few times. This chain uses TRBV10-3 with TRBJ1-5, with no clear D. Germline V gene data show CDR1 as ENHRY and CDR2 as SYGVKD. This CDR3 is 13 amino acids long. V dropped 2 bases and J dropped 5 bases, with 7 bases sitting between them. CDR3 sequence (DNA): TGTGCCATCAGTGAGCGGGATGATCAGCCCCAGCATTTT. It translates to CAISERDDQPQHF.

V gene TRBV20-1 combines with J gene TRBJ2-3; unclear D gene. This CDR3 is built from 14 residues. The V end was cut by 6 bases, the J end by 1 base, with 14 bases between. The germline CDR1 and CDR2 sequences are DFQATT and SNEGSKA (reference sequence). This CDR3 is CSATSSPGTDTQYF. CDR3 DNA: TGCAGTGCCACATCTAGTCCCGGCACAGATACGCAGTATTTT.

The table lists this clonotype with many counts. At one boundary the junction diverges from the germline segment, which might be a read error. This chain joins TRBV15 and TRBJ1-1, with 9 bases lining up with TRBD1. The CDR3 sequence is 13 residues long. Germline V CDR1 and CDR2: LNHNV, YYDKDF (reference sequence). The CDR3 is CATSRGQGGSGGF. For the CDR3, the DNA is TGTGCCACCAGCAGAGGACAGGGGGGGTCCGGTGGCTTT.

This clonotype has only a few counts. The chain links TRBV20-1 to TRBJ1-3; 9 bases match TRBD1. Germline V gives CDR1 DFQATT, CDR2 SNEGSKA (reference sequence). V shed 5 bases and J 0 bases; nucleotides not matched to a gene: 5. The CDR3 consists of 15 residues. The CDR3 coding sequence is TGCAGTGCTTCCGGGACAGGGCACTCTGGAAACACCATATATTTT. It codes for CSASGTGHSGNTIYF.

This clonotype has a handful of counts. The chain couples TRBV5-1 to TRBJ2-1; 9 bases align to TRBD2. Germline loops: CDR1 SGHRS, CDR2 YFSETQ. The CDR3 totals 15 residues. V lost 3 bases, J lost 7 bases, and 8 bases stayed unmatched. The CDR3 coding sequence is TGCGCCAGCAGCTGGGTCGGCGGGAGGGGGAATGAGCAGTTCTTC. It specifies CASSWVGGRGNEQFF.

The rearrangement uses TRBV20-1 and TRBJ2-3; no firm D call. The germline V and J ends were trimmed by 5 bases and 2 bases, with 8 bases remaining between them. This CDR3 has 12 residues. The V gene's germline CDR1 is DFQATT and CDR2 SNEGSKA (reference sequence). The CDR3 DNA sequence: TGCAGTGCTTCAAAATACACAGATACGCAGTATTTT. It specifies CSASKYTDTQYF.

Here the CDR3 DNA reads TGCAGCTGCGGGTCCCTAAGGTCTGGGGCCAACGTCCTGACTTTC. It codes for CSCGSLRSGANVLTF. The gene calls are TRBV29-1 and TRBJ2-6, with D perhaps TRBD2 (5 bases). V was clipped by 8 bases and J by 1 base, with 15 bases between them. This CDR3 is built from 15 residues. Germline CDR1 SQVTM, CDR2 ANQGSEA.

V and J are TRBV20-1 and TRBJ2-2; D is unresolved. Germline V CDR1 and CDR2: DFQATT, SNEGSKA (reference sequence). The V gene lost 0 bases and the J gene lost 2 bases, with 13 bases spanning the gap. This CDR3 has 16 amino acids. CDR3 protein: CSARDGRTINTGELFF. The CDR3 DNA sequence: TGCAGTGCTAGAGATGGCAGGACCATTAACACCGGGGAGCTGTTTTTT.